This TCR beta chain was retrieved from a study of cytomegalovirus exposure and HLA in healthy donors. The study's findings and limits: Reports indicated that the classifier achieved high specificity and sensitivity in diagnosing cytomegalovirus status. Reportedly, HLA-A and HLA-B alleles of most subjects were accurately predicted from TCR beta.

CDR1 MNHNY and CDR2 SVGAGI come from the germline V gene (reference sequence). V dropped 3 bases and J dropped 4 bases, with 9 bases sitting between them. The CDR3 extends over 13 amino acids. The PCR made use of 60 Vbeta and 13 Jbeta primers. The repertoire was sequenced with immunoSEQ multiplex PCR; TCRdb's copy has only in-frame clones and lacks some. The sample lists 130,000 to 150,000 clones, around 77% occurring once. Nominal health characterized the donors when sampled, though unrecorded immune exposures were likely. To note about this clone: Its antigen is unidentified.

The V call is TRBV6-6, the J call TRBJ1-2; D may be TRBD1 (5 bases). What was sequenced was PBMCs. This clonotype was obtained from a woman aged 50 to 65 in good health and CMV-seronegative. This CDR3 is CASSYSRAYGYTF. As DNA, the CDR3 is TGTGCCAGCAGTTATTCCAGGGCCTATGGCTACACCTTC.